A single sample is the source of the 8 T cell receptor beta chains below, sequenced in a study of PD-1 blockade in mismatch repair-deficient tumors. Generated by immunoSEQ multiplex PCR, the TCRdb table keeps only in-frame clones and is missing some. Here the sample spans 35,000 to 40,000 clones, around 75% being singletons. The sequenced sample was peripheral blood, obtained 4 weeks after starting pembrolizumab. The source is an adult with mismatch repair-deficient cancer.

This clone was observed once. The CDR3 protein is CASSYSGITYEQYF. The CDR3 nucleotides are TGTGCCAGCAGTTACTCGGGGATCACCTACGAGCAGTACTTC. The chain joins TRBV6-6 to TRBJ2-7; no firm D call. The CDR3 covers 14 residues. Germline CDR1 and CDR2: MNHNY and SVGAGI (reference sequence). Trimming removed 0 bases at V and 2 bases at J, with 8 bases between.

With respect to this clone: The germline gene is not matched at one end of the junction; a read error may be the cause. Here the CDR3 DNA reads TGTGCCAGCAGCTTAAAGGTCTTCTCTGGAAACACCATATATTTT. It yields the protein CASSLKVFSGNTIYF. The chain uses TRBV5-1 and TRBJ1-3; D is ambiguous. From germline, CDR1 is SGHRS and CDR2 YFSETQ. The CDR3 length is 15 residues.

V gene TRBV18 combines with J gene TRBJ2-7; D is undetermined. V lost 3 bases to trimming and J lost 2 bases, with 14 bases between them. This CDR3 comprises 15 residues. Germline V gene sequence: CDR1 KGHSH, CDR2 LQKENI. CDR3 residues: CASSPLETAPYEQYF. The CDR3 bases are TGTGCCAGCTCACCTCTGGAGACGGCTCCCTACGAGCAGTACTTC.

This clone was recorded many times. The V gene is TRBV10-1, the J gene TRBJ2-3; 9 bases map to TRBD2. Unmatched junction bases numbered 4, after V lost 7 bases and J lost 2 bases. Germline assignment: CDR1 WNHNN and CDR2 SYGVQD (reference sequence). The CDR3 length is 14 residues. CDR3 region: CASISGSYTDTQYF. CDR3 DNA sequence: TGCGCCAGCATTAGCGGGAGCTACACAGATACGCAGTATTTT.

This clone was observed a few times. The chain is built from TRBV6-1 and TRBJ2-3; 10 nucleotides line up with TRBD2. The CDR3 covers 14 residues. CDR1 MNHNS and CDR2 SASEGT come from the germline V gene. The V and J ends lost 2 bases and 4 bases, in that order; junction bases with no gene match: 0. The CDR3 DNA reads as TGTGCCAGCAGTGAACTAGCGGGAGCAGATACGCAGTATTTT. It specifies CASSELAGADTQYF.

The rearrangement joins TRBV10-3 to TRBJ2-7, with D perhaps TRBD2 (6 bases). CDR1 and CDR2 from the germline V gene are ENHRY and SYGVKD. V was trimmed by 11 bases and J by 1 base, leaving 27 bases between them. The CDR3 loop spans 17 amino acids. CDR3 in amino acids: CAVRSAGTSEGSYEQYF. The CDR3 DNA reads TGTGCCGTCCGATCCGCCGGGACTTCAGAGGGTTCCTACGAGCAGTACTTC.

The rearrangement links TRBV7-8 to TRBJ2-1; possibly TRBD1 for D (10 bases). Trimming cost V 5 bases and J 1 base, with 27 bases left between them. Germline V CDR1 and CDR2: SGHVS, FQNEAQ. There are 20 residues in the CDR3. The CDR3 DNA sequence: TGTGCCAGCAGCCAAGGACAGGGGGGATTGACTAGCGGATCCTACAATGAGCAGTTCTTC. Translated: CASSQGQGGLTSGSYNEQFF.

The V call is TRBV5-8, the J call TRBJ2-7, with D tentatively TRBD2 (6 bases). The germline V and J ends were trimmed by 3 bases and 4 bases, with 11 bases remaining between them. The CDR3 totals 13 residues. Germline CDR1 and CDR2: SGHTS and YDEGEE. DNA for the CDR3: TGTGCCAGCAGCTCCGGGAGTACTTACGAGCAGTACTTC. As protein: CASSSGSTYEQYF.